These 21 T cell receptor beta chains were all obtained from the same sample, sequenced in a study of shared clonotypes between healthy human individuals. This table comes from immunoSEQ multiplex PCR, and its TCRdb copy is limited to in-frame clones, with some not included. The sample contains a few million clones, around 90% of which appear only once. Sequencing used naive CD4+ T cells sorted from blood. Subset in this sample: CD45RA+ positively selected. The receptors derive from a man aged 18-30 years in good health.

The chain employs TRBV6-5 and TRBJ1-2; D ambiguous. Between the trimmed V and J ends, which lost 10 bases and 8 bases, there was a span of 17 bases. The CDR3 consists of 12 residues. Germline V gene data show CDR1 as MNHEY and CDR2 as SVGAGI. CDR3 sequence reads: CAIGVTWEGYTF. CDR3 nucleotide sequence: TGTGCCATCGGGGTGACATGGGAAGGCTACACCTTC.

This rearrangement joins TRBV11-2 to TRBJ2-3; D may be TRBD2 (8 bases). This CDR3 region has 19 residues. Trimming took off 4 bases at V and 2 bases at J, with 25 bases between the two ends. Germline assignment: CDR1 SGHAT and CDR2 FQNNGV. The CDR3 DNA sequence: TGTGCCAGCAGCTCCCCGCCGGGGGGGACAGTAAGGAACACAGATACGCAGTATTTT. This gives the protein CASSSPPGGTVRNTDTQYF.

CDR3 in amino acids: CASRGGSGQGASLSYEQYF. Here the CDR3 DNA reads TGTGCCAGCAGGGGAGGGTCTGGACAGGGGGCCTCACTCTCCTACGAGCAGTACTTC. V gene TRBV2 combines with J gene TRBJ2-7; 11 bases agree with TRBD1. Trimming cost V 6 bases and J 0 bases; bases outside gene matches: 16. The CDR3 is 19 residues long. CDR1 and CDR2 (germline): SNHLY, FYNNEI.

The chain employs TRBV5-6 and TRBJ2-3; 8 positions agree with TRBD1. This CDR3 comprises 16 residues. CDR1 and CDR2 from the germline V gene are SGHDT and YYEEEE. With V trimmed by 2 bases and J by 1 base, 6 bases remained unmatched. CDR3 DNA: TGTGCCAGCAGCTTAGACAGGGGAAGTGGCACAGATACGCAGTATTTT. Translating gives CASSLDRGSGTDTQYF.

The J gene is TRBJ1-6, the V gene TRBV30; 7 bases line up with TRBD1. The trim removed 5 bases at V and 9 bases at J, leaving 4 bases unmatched. The CDR3 extends over 12 amino acids. Germline values: CDR1 GTSNPN, CDR2 SVGIG (reference sequence). The CDR3 loop is CAWGTGVSPLHF. The CDR3 DNA is TGTGCCTGGGGTACAGGGGTTTCACCCCTCCACTTT. The full variable domain, rest sourced from reference TRBV30 and TRBJ1-6, is SQTIHQWPATLVQPVGSPLSLECTVEGTSNPNLYWYRQAAGRGLQLLFYSVGIGQISSEVPQNLSASRPQDRQFILSSKKLLLSDSGFYLCAWGTGVSPLHFGNGTRLTVT.

This clone was detected once. This chain joins TRBV27 and TRBJ2-3; tentatively, D is TRBD1 (5 bases). The CDR3 has 14 residues. V lost 6 bases, J lost 4 bases, and 14 bases lay in between. Germline-derived CDR1 and CDR2 are MNHEY and SMNVEV (reference sequence). Here the CDR3 DNA reads TGTGCCAGCAGCCGACAGTTCCCCCCAGATACGCAGTATTTT. This translates into CASSRQFPPDTQYF.

The chain joins TRBV9 to TRBJ2-3; TRBD2 agrees at 8 bases. Losses at the gene ends were 3 bases for V and 4 bases for J; bases not matched to a gene: 10. Germline V gives CDR1 SGDLS, CDR2 YYNGEE. The CDR3 covers 16 residues. CDR3 sequence: CASSAQAGVLADTQYF. In DNA, the CDR3 is TGTGCCAGCAGCGCCCAAGCGGGAGTCCTGGCAGATACGCAGTATTTT.

The rearrangement uses TRBV7-9 and TRBJ1-1; D not resolved. V lost 5 bases to trimming and J lost 2 bases, with 9 bases between them. CDR3 length: 13 amino acids. The germline CDR1 and CDR2 sequences are SEHNR and FQNEAQ (reference sequence). Written as DNA, the CDR3 is TGTGCCAGCAGCCGAAACATAAACACTGAAGCTTTCTTT. Its translation: CASSRNINTEAFF.

The rearrangement uses TRBV11-2 and TRBJ2-1, with D tentatively TRBD1 or TRBD2 (5 bases each). CDR1 is SGHAT, CDR2 FQNNGV, per germline. The CDR3 is 15 amino acids. With 5 bases removed from V and 6 bases from J, the gap between germline ends came to 17 bases. CDR3 amino acids: CASSIGTSPPNEQFF. The CDR3 DNA is TGTGCCAGCAGCATCGGGACCTCCCCGCCCAATGAGCAGTTCTTC.

V and J are TRBV9 and TRBJ2-3, with TRBD1 identical over 10 bases. V lost 0 bases and J lost 4; bases outside the gene matches: 5. The CDR3 covers 16 residues. The germline V gene encodes CDR1 SGDLS and CDR2 YYNGEE. The CDR3 here is CASSVDGQGVADTQYF. The CDR3 coding sequence is TGTGCCAGCAGCGTAGATGGACAGGGGGTGGCAGATACGCAGTATTTT.

The J gene is TRBJ2-1, the V gene TRBV19; perhaps TRBD2 as D (6 bases). Between the trimmed V and J ends, which lost 6 bases and 0 bases, there was a span of 9 bases. The CDR3 consists of 14 residues. The germline V gene encodes CDR1 LNHDA and CDR2 SQIVND (reference sequence). In DNA, the CDR3 is TGTGCCAGTAGAGTAGCGGCCTCCTACAATGAGCAGTTCTTC. Protein: CASRVAASYNEQFF.

The V gene is TRBV5-6, the J gene TRBJ1-2, with D perhaps matching TRBD1 (5 bases). This CDR3 region has 14 residues. Trimming left V 6 bases short and J 0 bases short, with 12 bases between. Germline V gives CDR1 SGHDT, CDR2 YYEEEE. The CDR3 nucleotides read TGTGCCAGCAACCGGGGGGACTCTAACTATGGCTACACCTTC. Translating it yields CASNRGDSNYGYTF.

This chain uses TRBV2 with TRBJ1-4, with 7 bases aligning to TRBD1. Trimming took 6 bases from V and 8 from J; bases not matched to a gene: 3. The CDR3 is 12 amino acids. In germline, CDR1 is SNHLY, CDR2 FYNNEI. CDR3 sequence: CASRVDREKLFF. In DNA, the CDR3 is TGTGCCAGCAGGGTGGACAGGGAAAAACTGTTTTTT. The full variable domain, with the rest looked up from reference TRBV2 and TRBJ1-4, is EPEVTQTPSHQVTQMGQEVILRCVPISNHLYFYWYRQILGQKVEFLVSFYNNEISEKSEIFDDQFSVERPDGSNFTLKIRSTKLEDSAMYFCASRVDREKLFFGSGTQLSVL.

This rearrangement joins TRBV5-5 to TRBJ2-7; TRBD1 matches 9 bases. This CDR3 has 15 amino acids. Germline CDR1 SGHKS, CDR2 YYEKEE (reference sequence). After removal of 0 bases from V and 3 bases from J, the junction contained 4 bases not matched to a gene. The CDR3 loop reads CASSLVGGQGYEQYF. CDR3 coding DNA: TGTGCCAGCAGCTTGGTAGGGGGACAGGGCTACGAGCAGTACTTC.

This clone has a single count. The rearrangement links TRBV2 to TRBJ2-2; D remains ambiguous. Germline lookup yields CDR1 SNHLY and CDR2 FYNNEI. The CDR3 totals 16 residues. V was clipped by 2 bases and J by 1 base, with 11 bases between them. The CDR3 sequence is CASSELTVRNTGELFF. DNA of the CDR3: TGTGCCAGCAGTGAACTCACAGTAAGGAACACCGGGGAGCTGTTTTTT.

The chain is built from TRBV7-2 and TRBJ2-1, with TRBD2 matching 9 bases. Germline V CDR1 and CDR2: SGHTA, FQGNSA. V shed 1 base and J 7 bases; nucleotides not matched to a gene: 17. CDR3 length: 19 residues. CDR3 amino acids: CASSLDRVSWREGQNEQFF. In DNA, the CDR3 is TGTGCCAGCAGCTTAGATCGGGTAAGTTGGCGGGAGGGCCAGAATGAGCAGTTCTTC.

This chain uses TRBV4-1 with TRBJ2-7; D not certain. The CDR3 runs to 15 residues. Germline V gives CDR1 MGHRA, CDR2 YSYEKL. With 0 bases removed from V and 1 base from J, the gap between germline ends came to 10 bases. As DNA, the CDR3 is TGCGCCAGCAGCCAAGATTTGGCAGTATCCTACGAGCAGTACTTC. The encoded protein is CASSQDLAVSYEQYF.

This rearrangement joins TRBV30 to TRBJ1-1, with 7 nucleotides matching TRBD1. The length of the CDR3 is 14 residues. Germline V lookup: CDR1 GTSNPN, CDR2 SVGIG (reference sequence). Trimming took 2 bases from V and 4 from J; bases not matched to a gene: 7. The CDR3 region has the DNA TGTGCCTGGAGTCTTGGACAGGCGCGCACTGAAGCTTTCTTT. It yields the protein CAWSLGQARTEAFF.

The J gene is TRBJ2-1, the V gene TRBV9; 11 bases match TRBD2. This CDR3 comprises 16 residues. Trimming took 6 bases from V and 4 from J; bases not matched to a gene: 9. CDR1 and CDR2 from the germline V gene are SGDLS and YYNGEE. CDR3 region: CASTTLGTSGYNEQFF. In DNA form, the CDR3 reads TGTGCCAGCACCACCCTAGGGACTAGCGGTTACAATGAGCAGTTCTTC.

A single count supports this clone. This sample also contains other DNA sequences that code for the same CDR3. This chain links TRBV27 with TRBJ1-3; no clear D gene. The CDR3 is 13 residues long. From germline, CDR1 is MNHEY and CDR2 SMNVEV (reference sequence). With 5 bases removed from V and 0 bases from J, the gap between germline ends came to 5 bases. This CDR3 reads CASSRGSGNTIYF. In nucleotides, the CDR3 is TGTGCCAGCAGTCGGGGCTCTGGAAACACCATATATTTT.

As regards this clone: Different DNA sequences within this sample yield the same CDR3. The rearrangement uses TRBV7-9 and TRBJ2-7; D unresolved. This CDR3 region has 12 residues. Germline lookup yields CDR1 SEHNR and CDR2 FQNEAQ (reference sequence). Trimming cost V 1 base and J 1 base, with 2 bases left between them. The CDR3, as DNA: TGTGCCAGCAGCTTAGTATCCTACGAGCAGTACTTC. Its protein is CASSLVSYEQYF.